The 20 T cell receptor beta chains below come from one sample, sequenced in a study of breast tumors, draining lymph nodes, adjacent tissues. TCRdb reprocessed the multiplex PCR reads via MiXCR and lists one record per CDR3 protein. The profile shows some 97,000 distinct CDR3 sequences, around 21% of them singletons. Breast cancer patients provided tissue from their axillary draining lymph nodes. The sequencing sample was made of axillary lymph node tissue. Receptors originate from a female donor with breast cancer. Some clones in this sample may be carry-over from other donors' samples.

This clonotype has at least ten counts. The chain recombines TRBV27 with TRBJ2-2; 9 bases fit TRBD1. Trimming at V came to 3 bases and at J to 13 bases, leaving 3 bases not matched to a gene. This CDR3 is 12 amino acids long. CDR1 is MNHEY and CDR2 is SMNVEV in the germline V gene (reference sequence). The CDR3: CASSFTGGSLFF. As DNA, the CDR3 is TGTGCCAGCAGTTTTACAGGGGGCTCGCTGTTTTTT.

About this clonotype itself: Given the absence of the conserved phenylalanine or tryptophan at the CDR3 end, a read error is likely. The V call is TRBV11-2, the J call TRBJ2-1; 9 bases agree with TRBD2. The V segment lost 1 base and the J segment 13 bases; nucleotides outside the gene matches: 5. The germline gives CDR1 SGHAT, CDR2 FQNNGV. This CDR3 is 13 amino acids long. The CDR3 region has the DNA TGTGCCAGCAGCTTAGTCGGCGGGAGGGACCAGTTCCTC. This sequence encodes CASSLVGGRDQFL.

This chain links TRBV15 with TRBJ1-2, with D uncertain. CDR1 is LNHNV, CDR2 YYDKDF, per germline (reference sequence). The V gene lost 9 bases and the J gene lost 5 bases, with 16 bases spanning the gap. This CDR3 is 13 amino acids long. Here the CDR3 reads CATTHSAGYGYTF. In DNA, the CDR3 is TGTGCCACAACGCATAGTGCTGGATATGGCTACACCTTC.

The table lists this clonotype with many counts. This sequence joins TRBV27 and TRBJ1-5, with 9 bases fitting TRBD1. Germline trimming cut 5 bases from V and 2 bases from J; bases unmatched to any gene: 7. Germline V gives CDR1 MNHEY, CDR2 SMNVEV (reference sequence). This CDR3 comprises 16 residues. CDR3 residues: CASSRMGQGGNQPQHF. The CDR3 nucleotides are TGTGCCAGCAGTCGGATGGGACAGGGCGGCAATCAGCCCCAGCATTTT.

The rearrangement links TRBV19 to TRBJ1-5, with a tentative D call TRBD1 (5 bases). The CDR3 sequence is 16 residues long. V lost 0 bases and J lost 2, with 11 bases in between. Germline CDR1 and CDR2: LNHDA and SQIVND (reference sequence). The CDR3 reads CASSIDRGRGNQPQHF. CDR3 bases: TGTGCCAGTAGTATAGATAGGGGAAGGGGCAATCAGCCCCAGCATTTT.

This clonotype was seen many times. The rearrangement links TRBV7-2 to TRBJ2-5; 9 positions match TRBD1. The junction had 6 bases not matched to a gene; V was cut back by 5 bases and J by 5 bases. This CDR3 contains 14 residues. Germline-derived CDR1 and CDR2 are SGHTA and FQGNSA. The CDR3 here is CASSVDRGWETQYF. The CDR3 DNA follows: TGTGCCAGCAGCGTTGACAGGGGGTGGGAGACCCAGTACTTC. Supplemented by reference TRBV7-2 and TRBJ2-5, the full variable domain reads GAGVSQSPSNKVTEKGKDVELRCDPISGHTALYWYRQSLGQGLEFLIYFQGNSAPDKSGLPSDRFSAERTGGSVSTLTIQRTQQEDSAVYLCASSVDRGWETQYFGPGTRLLVL.

About this clonotype: With a much larger clone just one base away, this may be a read error. V is TRBV6-6 and J is TRBJ1-4, with D perhaps matching TRBD1 (6 bases). This CDR3 contains 13 residues. Germline CDR1 reads MNHNY; CDR2 reads SVGAGI (reference sequence). The CDR3 nucleotides are TGTGCCAGCAAGGGGACAACTAATAAAAAACTGTTTTTT. Its translation is CASKGTTNKKLFF.

Ten or more counts support this clonotype. The rearrangement links TRBV24-1 to TRBJ2-7, with 7 positions matching TRBD1. Germline CDR1 reads KGHDR; CDR2 reads SFDVKD. Trimming cost V 11 bases and J 2 bases; bases outside gene matches: 8. The CDR3 is made up of 13 amino acids. The CDR3 sequence: CAIRGQATYEQYF. The CDR3 DNA reads TGTGCCATCCGCGGACAGGCGACCTACGAGCAGTACTTC.

There are many counts of this clonotype. The chain is built from TRBV27 and TRBJ2-7; the D gene is possibly TRBD1 (7 bases). Deletions cut 7 bases from V and 1 base from J, with 17 bases between. The CDR3 loop spans 15 amino acids. Germline CDR1 and CDR2: MNHEY and SMNVEV (reference sequence). Written as DNA, the CDR3 is TGTGCCAGCATCGGGGCGGGACAGAGTTCCTACGAGCAGTACTTC. Its translation is CASIGAGQSSYEQYF.

The rearrangement joins TRBV4-1 to TRBJ1-3; no clear D gene. Germline V gene sequence: CDR1 MGHRA, CDR2 YSYEKL. With 4 bases removed from V and 0 bases from J, the gap between germline ends came to 13 bases. This CDR3 spans 16 amino acids. The chain's CDR3 is CASSPLPVSSGNTIYF. The CDR3, as DNA: TGCGCCAGCAGCCCCCTTCCCGTAAGCTCTGGAAACACCATATATTTT.

This clonotype was recorded at least ten times. This chain uses TRBV7-3 with TRBJ2-1; 11 bases are shared with TRBD2. This CDR3 has 14 residues. Germline V lookup: CDR1 SGHTA, CDR2 FQGTGA. The J segment lost 10 bases and the V segment lost 1 base, leaving 3 bases of the junction unmatched. CDR3 coding DNA: TGTGCCAGCAGCTTAAACCTAGCGGGGGGCGAGCAGTTCTTC. Protein product: CASSLNLAGGEQFF.

The sample holds many counts of this clonotype. V usage is TRBV20-1 and J usage is TRBJ2-7, with 8 bases identical to TRBD2. Germline CDR1 DFQATT, CDR2 SNEGSKA (reference sequence). This CDR3 has 17 residues. The V and J ends lost 0 bases and 0 bases, in that order; junction bases with no gene match: 10. The CDR3 nucleotides read TGCAGTGCTAGAGATCCGGTAAGCGGGAGTGGCTCCTACGAGCAGTACTTC. Translating gives CSARDPVSGSGSYEQYF.

This clonotype has at least ten counts. The V and J genes are TRBV9 and TRBJ2-1; 7 nucleotides align to TRBD2. Germline V lookup: CDR1 SGDLS, CDR2 YYNGEE. The CDR3 runs to 15 residues. Unmatched junction bases numbered 1, after V lost 0 bases and J lost 1 base. The CDR3 loop is CASSVGGGSYNEQFF. In DNA, the CDR3 is TGTGCCAGCAGCGTAGGGGGGGGGTCCTACAATGAGCAGTTCTTC.

This clonotype was counted many times. The chain joins TRBV5-1 to TRBJ1-6, with 7 bases fitting TRBD1. The CDR3 spans 17 residues. Germline V gives CDR1 SGHRS, CDR2 YFSETQ. With V trimmed by 2 bases and J by 10 bases, 15 bases remained unmatched. The DNA of the CDR3 is TGCGCCAGCAGCTTCAACCCGAACAGGGGAGATCACTCACCCCTCCACTTT. It codes for CASSFNPNRGDHSPLHF. Variable domain in full (rest from reference TRBV5-1 and TRBJ1-6): KAGVTQTPRYLIKTRGQQVTLSCSPISGHRSVSWYQQTPGQGLQFLFEYFSETQRNKGNFPGRFSGRQFSNSRSEMNVSTLELGDSALYLCASSFNPNRGDHSPLHFGNGTRLTVT.

The rearrangement uses TRBV19 and TRBJ2-4, with a possible D match to TRBD2 (6 bases). Germline CDR1 and CDR2: LNHDA and SQIVND (reference sequence). The CDR3 is 14 residues long. V lost 4 bases and J lost 2, with 9 bases in between. The CDR3 sequence is CASSTGVTKNIQYF. The CDR3 DNA is TGTGCCAGTAGTACGGGGGTTACCAAAAACATTCAGTACTTC. Filled out from reference TRBV19 and TRBJ2-4, the complete variable domain reads DGGITQSPKYLFRKEGQNVTLSCEQNLNHDAMYWYRQDPGQGLRLIYYSQIVNDFQKGDIAEGYSVSREKKESFPLTVTSAQKNPTAFYLCASSTGVTKNIQYFGAGTRLSVL.

This clonotype was seen ten or more times. V gene TRBV20-1 combines with J gene TRBJ1-2; 9 nucleotides agree with TRBD1. Germline loops: CDR1 DFQATT, CDR2 SNEGSKA (reference sequence). V dropped 3 bases and J dropped 8; count of bases not matched to a gene: 7. The CDR3 is 13 residues long. The CDR3, as DNA: TGCAGTGCTAGTAGGGACAGGGCTGGAGGCTACACCTTC. Translated, it gives CSASRDRAGGYTF.

In the case of this clonotype: Sequence at one end of the junction differs from germline and may be a read error. This sequence joins TRBV19 and TRBJ1-5, with D uncertain. This CDR3 has 14 amino acids. Per germline, CDR1 LNHDA and CDR2 SQIVND (reference sequence). The CDR3 DNA reads TGTGTCAGTAGCAGACCCAATAGCAATCAGCCCCAGCATTTT. It is translated as CVSSRPNSNQPQHF.

This clonotype occurred many times. V gene TRBV5-1 combines with J gene TRBJ2-7, with D maybe TRBD2 (6 bases). Trimming removed 3 bases from V and 0 bases from J, with 7 bases in between. From germline, CDR1 is SGHRS and CDR2 YFSETQ. The CDR3 consists of 13 residues. This CDR3 is CASSYGSSYEQYF. The CDR3 DNA reads TGCGCCAGCAGCTACGGGAGCTCCTACGAGCAGTACTTC.

This clonotype showed up just a few times. The CDR3 protein is CASSIRLAWELFF. CDR3 bases: TGTGCCAGTAGTATCCGACTAGCCTGGGAGCTGTTTTTT. The gene calls are TRBV19 and TRBJ2-2; 7 bases agree with TRBD2. Germline V gene data show CDR1 as LNHDA and CDR2 as SQIVND (reference sequence). The CDR3 has 13 residues. With 3 bases clipped from V and 9 bases from J, the junction kept 4 bases outside the gene matches.

On this clonotype: A single base separates this from a much larger clone, so it may be a read error. The CDR3: CAGNGQGSQPQHF. In nucleotides, the CDR3 is TGTGCCGGCAATGGACAGGGGAGTCAGCCCCAGCATTTT. The chain employs TRBV2 and TRBJ1-5, with TRBD1 identical over 9 bases. CDR1 and CDR2 (germline): SNHLY, FYNNEI. The CDR3 consists of 13 residues. V dropped 11 bases and J dropped 6; count of bases not matched to a gene: 8.